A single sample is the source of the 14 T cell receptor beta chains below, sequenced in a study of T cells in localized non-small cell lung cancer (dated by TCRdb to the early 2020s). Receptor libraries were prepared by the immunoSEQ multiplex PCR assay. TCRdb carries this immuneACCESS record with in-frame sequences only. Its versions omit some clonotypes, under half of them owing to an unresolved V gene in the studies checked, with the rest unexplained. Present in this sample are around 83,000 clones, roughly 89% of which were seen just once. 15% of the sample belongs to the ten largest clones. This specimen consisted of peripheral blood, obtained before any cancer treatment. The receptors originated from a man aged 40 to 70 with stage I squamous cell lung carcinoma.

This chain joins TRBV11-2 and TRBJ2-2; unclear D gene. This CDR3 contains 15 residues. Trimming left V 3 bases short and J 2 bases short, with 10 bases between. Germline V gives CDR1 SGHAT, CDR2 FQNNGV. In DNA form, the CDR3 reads TGTGCCAGCAGCTTCGGCCGGCGAAACACCGGGGAGCTGTTTTTT. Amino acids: CASSFGRRNTGELFF. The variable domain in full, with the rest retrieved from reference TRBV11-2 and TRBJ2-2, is EAGVAQSPRYKIIEKRQSVAFWCNPISGHATLYWYQQILGQGPKLLIQFQNNGVVDDSQLPKDRFSAERLKGVDSTLKIQPAKLEDSAVYLCASSFGRRNTGELFFGEGSRLTVL.

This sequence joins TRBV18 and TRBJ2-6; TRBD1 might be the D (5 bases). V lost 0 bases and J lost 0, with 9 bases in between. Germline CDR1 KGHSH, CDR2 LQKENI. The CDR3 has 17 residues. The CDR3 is CASSPPGVDSGANVLTF. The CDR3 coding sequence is TGTGCCAGCTCACCACCAGGGGTGGACTCTGGGGCCAACGTCCTGACTTTC.

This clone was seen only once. Here the CDR3 reads CASALAGVPPGKDTQYF. The CDR3 nucleotides are TGTGCCAGCGCACTAGCGGGGGTCCCACCGGGGAAGGATACGCAGTATTTT. The chain recombines TRBV5-6 with TRBJ2-3; 11 bases are shared with TRBD2. The junction had 16 bases not matched to a gene; V was cut back by 7 bases and J by 6 bases. Germline CDR1 is SGHDT and CDR2 is YYEEEE. This CDR3 contains 17 residues.

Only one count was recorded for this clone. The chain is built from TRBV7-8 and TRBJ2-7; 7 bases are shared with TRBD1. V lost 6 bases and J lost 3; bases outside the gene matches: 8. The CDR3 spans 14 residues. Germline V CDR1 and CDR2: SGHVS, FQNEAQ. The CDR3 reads CASSLRDSRYEQYF. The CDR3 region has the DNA TGTGCCAGCAGTCTCCGGGACAGCCGCTACGAGCAGTACTTC.

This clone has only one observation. Here the CDR3 DNA reads TGTGCCAGCAGCCTCCGACAGGGACCTAATGAAAAACTGTTTTTT. Encoded protein: CASSLRQGPNEKLFF. The chain is built from TRBV7-9 and TRBJ1-4, with 7 bases aligning to TRBD1. The V gene end was trimmed by 5 bases and the J gene end by 3 bases; junction bases not matched to a gene: 6. CDR3 length: 15 residues. Germline V gene sequence: CDR1 SEHNR, CDR2 FQNEAQ (reference sequence).

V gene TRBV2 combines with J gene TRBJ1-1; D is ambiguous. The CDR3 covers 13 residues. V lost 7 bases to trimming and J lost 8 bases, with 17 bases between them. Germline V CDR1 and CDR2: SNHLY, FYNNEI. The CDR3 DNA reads TGTGCCAGCACCTCACAGAGGAGAAAAGAAGCTTTCTTT. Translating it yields CASTSQRRKEAFF. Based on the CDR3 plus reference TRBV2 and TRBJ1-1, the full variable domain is EPEVTQTPSHQVTQMGQEVILRCVPISNHLYFYWYRQILGQKVEFLVSFYNNEISEKSEIFDDQFSVERPDGSNFTLKIRSTKLEDSAMYFCASTSQRRKEAFFGQGTRLTVV.

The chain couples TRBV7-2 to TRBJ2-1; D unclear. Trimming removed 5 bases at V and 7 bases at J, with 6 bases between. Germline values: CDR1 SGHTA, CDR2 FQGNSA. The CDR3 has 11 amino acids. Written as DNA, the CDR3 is TGTGCCAGCAGCCCTCATAATGAGCAGTTCTTC. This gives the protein CASSPHNEQFF.

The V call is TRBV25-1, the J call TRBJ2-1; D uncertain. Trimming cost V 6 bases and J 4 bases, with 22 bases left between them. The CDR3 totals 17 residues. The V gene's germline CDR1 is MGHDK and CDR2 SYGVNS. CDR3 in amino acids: CASSEDRRPTLYNEQFF. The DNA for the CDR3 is TGTGCCAGCAGCGAAGACCGTCGTCCAACACTTTACAATGAGCAGTTCTTC.

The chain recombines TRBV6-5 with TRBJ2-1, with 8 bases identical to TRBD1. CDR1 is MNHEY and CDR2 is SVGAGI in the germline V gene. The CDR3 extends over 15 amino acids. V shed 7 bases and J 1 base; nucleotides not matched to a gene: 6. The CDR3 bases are TGTGCCAGCACTCCCCACAGGGGGTCCTACAATGAGCAGTTCTTC. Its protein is CASTPHRGSYNEQFF.

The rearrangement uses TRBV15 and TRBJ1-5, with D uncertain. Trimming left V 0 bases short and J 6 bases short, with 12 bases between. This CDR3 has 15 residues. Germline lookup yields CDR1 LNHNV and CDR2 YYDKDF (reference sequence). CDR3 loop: CATSRDRPGAQPQHF. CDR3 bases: TGTGCCACCAGCAGAGACAGGCCTGGAGCTCAGCCCCAGCATTTT.

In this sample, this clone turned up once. Here the CDR3 reads CAISESAEENYGYTF. CDR3 coding DNA: TGTGCCATCAGTGAGTCGGCCGAAGAGAATTATGGCTACACCTTC. This chain links TRBV10-3 with TRBJ1-2, with D unresolved. Between the trimmed V and J ends, which lost 0 bases and 5 bases, there was a span of 13 bases. Germline V gene lookup returns CDR1 ENHRY and CDR2 SYGVKD. This CDR3 contains 15 residues.

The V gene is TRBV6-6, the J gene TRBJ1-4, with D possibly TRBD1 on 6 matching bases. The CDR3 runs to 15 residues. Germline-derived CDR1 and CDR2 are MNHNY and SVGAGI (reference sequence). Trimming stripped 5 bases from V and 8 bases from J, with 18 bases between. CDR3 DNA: TGTGCCAGCAGTGATGGGACAAACAGATGGGAAAAACTGTTTTTT. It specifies CASSDGTNRWEKLFF.

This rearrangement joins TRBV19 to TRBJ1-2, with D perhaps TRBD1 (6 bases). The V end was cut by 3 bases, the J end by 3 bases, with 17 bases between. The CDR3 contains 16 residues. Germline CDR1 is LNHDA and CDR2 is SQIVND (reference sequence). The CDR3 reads CASSIRVGTSYYGYTF. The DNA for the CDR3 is TGTGCCAGTAGTATCCGGGTTGGGACAAGTTACTATGGCTACACCTTC.

CDR3 loop: CASSDVSAPGGHEQFF. CDR3 bases: TGTGCCAGCAGTGACGTCTCGGCCCCCGGGGGGCATGAGCAGTTCTTC. The rearrangement uses TRBV25-1 and TRBJ2-1; tentatively, D is TRBD2 (7 bases). The V end was cut by 3 bases, the J end by 8 bases, with 20 bases between. There are 16 residues in the CDR3. Per the germline V gene, CDR1 is MGHDK and CDR2 is SYGVNS.